This T cell receptor beta chain was identified in a study of blood T cell repertoires in COVID-19. Study-level background: Sites in the United States, Italy and Spain provided acute and convalescent COVID-19 samples. The cDNA or gDNA used as material had been derived from T cells, B-cell-depleted T cells, or PBMCs.

Original analysis: Quantification of nucleated cells was approximated via reference gene primer amplification. Libraries were prepared by immunoSEQ multiplex PCR; TCRdb keeps only in-frame clonotypes and omits some of them. V and J calls and clone size follow that table, whereas D and trimming were derived from the DNA. The sample yields approximately 66,000 clones, approximately 89% seen once. The CDR3 has 16 residues. Germline values: CDR1 SGHRS, CDR2 YFSETQ. The trim removed 3 bases at V and 0 bases at J, leaving 5 bases unmatched. Sequencing used peripheral blood. The V call is TRBV5-1, the J call TRBJ2-3, with 9 bases that match TRBD2. The receptor's source is a man aged 55 to 70 with acute or convalescent COVID-19. The CDR3 is CASSWMTSGSTDTQYF. CDR3 in DNA: TGCGCCAGCAGCTGGATGACTAGCGGCAGCACAGATACGCAGTATTTT.